Included here is one T cell receptor (beta chain) sequence, with context. Its target antigen remains unknown. It has no much larger one-base neighbor in the sample; base qualities were not kept. This specimen comes from a study of CD8 T cells in Susac syndrome (dated by TCRdb to about 2019). At the level of the whole study: Among the sequenced Susac syndrome patients, more than five had clinically active disease and 8 or 9 were in clinical remission. Repertoire sequencing was used to test whether CD8+ T cell activation and differentiation in Susac syndrome was antigen driven. At blood withdrawal, Susac syndrome patients were either therapy-naive, taking corticosteroids (in some cases with IVIg as well), or taking IVIg alone. Clonality of the CD8+ T cell repertoire was compared between eleven to twelve healthy donors, approximately 14 Susac syndrome patients and about 15 multiple sclerosis patients. Overall results and qualifications from the work: Some 15 and five Susac-specific public clones were found in the total CD8+ and CD8+ TEMRA repertoires, respectively. Clonal expansion was observed in Susac syndrome CD8+ repertoires, with the highest expansion in CD8+ TEMRA cells and greater expansion in clinically active than in remitting patients. The number of individuals in the TCR sequencing and HLA analysis was acknowledged as relatively small.

RNA was extracted with the RNeasy kit and about 0.5 to 1 ug was reverse transcribed using random hexamers. TCR beta CDR3 regions were amplified with the immunoSEQ multiplex PCR assay covering 54 Vbeta and 13 Jbeta segments. PCR amplification bias was corrected using a synthetic template baseline for primer optimization and computational correction. The study's own analysis went as follows. Only productive sequences were kept, with reads annotated to V, D and J genes according to IMGT and analyzed in immunoSEQ Analyzer. Clonality was computed as one minus Shannon entropy normalized by log2 of the number of productive unique sequences. Public and private clones were assessed among the 100 most prevalent clones of each patient and control. Susac-specific clones were defined as absent from healthy and MS cohorts, around 970 published viral clones and other ImmuneACCESS disease sequences. TCRdb applied fastp at Q25 and MiXCR to the public reads, then kept only in-frame beta chains. Rows with a matching CDR3 protein are joined into one entry that keeps the most common DNA and genes. It is TCRdb's table, rather than the study itself, that gives the V and J calls and clone size. The sample profile shows about 76,000 distinct CDR3 sequences; approximately 95% of them were found once. The ten largest clones add up to about 0.41% of the sample.

CDR1 and CDR2 are read off the germline V gene (reference sequence) as PRHDT and FYEKMQ. There are 15 amino acids in the CDR3, from cysteine to phenylalanine inclusive. The entry retains the CDR3 DNA only, 45 bases that are in frame from base 1. Germline trimming: 5 bases from V, 1 base from J; junction bases outside gene matches: 5. High-throughput TCR beta sequencing profiled peripheral blood CD8+ and CD4+ T cells from healthy donors, Susac syndrome patients and multiple sclerosis patients. The Susac syndrome patients fulfilled recently defined diagnostic criteria for definite or probable disease. Bulk CD8+ and CD4+ T cells were purified magnetically by negative isolation, whereas CD8+ TEMRA cells were enriched by FACS. Blood was drawn into EDTA tubes, processed within 24 hours, and PBMCs were isolated by density gradient centrifugation. PBMCs intended for TCR sequencing were cryopreserved in liquid nitrogen and were subsequently thawed in a 37 degrees C water bath. The sorted or isolated CD4+, CD8+ and CD8+ TEMRA cells reached a purity of at least 90%.

The V and J genes are TRBV13 and TRBJ1-2, with 9 middle bases fitting TRBD1. The receptor was isolated from a human donor with Susac syndrome. Material for sequencing was CD8+ T cells from PBMCs. At the DNA level, the sequence is TGTGCCAGCAGCCCCCGGACAGGGGTTAACTATGGCTACACCTTC. Its protein product is CASSPRTGVNYGYTF.